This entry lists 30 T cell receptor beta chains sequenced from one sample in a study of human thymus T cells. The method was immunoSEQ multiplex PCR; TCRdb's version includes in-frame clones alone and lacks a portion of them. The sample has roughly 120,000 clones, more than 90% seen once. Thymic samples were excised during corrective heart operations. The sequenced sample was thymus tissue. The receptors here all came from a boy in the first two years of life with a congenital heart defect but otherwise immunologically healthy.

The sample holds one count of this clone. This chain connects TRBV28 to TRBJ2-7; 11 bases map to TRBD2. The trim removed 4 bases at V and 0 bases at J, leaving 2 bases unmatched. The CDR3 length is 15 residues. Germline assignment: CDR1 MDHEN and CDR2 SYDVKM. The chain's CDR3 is CASSSTSGGSYEQYF. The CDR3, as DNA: TGTGCCAGCAGTTCCACTAGCGGGGGCTCCTACGAGCAGTACTTC. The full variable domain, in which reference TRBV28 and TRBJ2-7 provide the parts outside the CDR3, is DVKVTQSSRYLVKRTGEKVFLECVQDMDHENMFWYRQDPGLGLRLIYFSYDVKMKEKGDIPEGYSVSREKKERFSLILESASTNQTSMYLCASSSTSGGSYEQYFGPGTRLTVT.

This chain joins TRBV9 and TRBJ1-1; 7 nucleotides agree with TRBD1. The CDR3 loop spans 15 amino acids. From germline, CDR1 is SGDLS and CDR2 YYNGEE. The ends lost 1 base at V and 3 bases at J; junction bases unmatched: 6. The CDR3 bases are TGTGCCAGCAGCGTAACAGGGGTCGGGTACACTGAAGCTTTCTTT. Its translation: CASSVTGVGYTEAFF.

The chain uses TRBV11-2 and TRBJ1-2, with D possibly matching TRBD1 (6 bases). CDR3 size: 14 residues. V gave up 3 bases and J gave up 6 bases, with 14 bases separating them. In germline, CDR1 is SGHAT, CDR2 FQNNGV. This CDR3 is CASSLGAYRHGYTF. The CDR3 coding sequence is TGTGCCAGCAGCTTGGGGGCCTATAGACATGGCTACACCTTC.

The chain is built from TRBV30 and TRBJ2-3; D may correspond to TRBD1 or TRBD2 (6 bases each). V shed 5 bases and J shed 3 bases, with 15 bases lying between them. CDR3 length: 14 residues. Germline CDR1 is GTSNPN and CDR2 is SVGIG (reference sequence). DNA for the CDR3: TGTGCCTGGGGAGGGGGACGAAGGACAGATACGCAGTATTTT. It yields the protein CAWGGGRRTDTQYF.

The CDR3 loop is CASSLTGGEQYF. The CDR3 coding sequence is TGTGCCAGCAGTTTGACGGGGGGCGAGCAGTACTTC. The chain links TRBV28 to TRBJ2-7; TRBD2 matches 7 bases. With V trimmed by 3 bases and J by 6 bases, 2 bases remained unmatched. Per the germline V gene, CDR1 is MDHEN and CDR2 is SYDVKM. This CDR3 is built from 12 residues.

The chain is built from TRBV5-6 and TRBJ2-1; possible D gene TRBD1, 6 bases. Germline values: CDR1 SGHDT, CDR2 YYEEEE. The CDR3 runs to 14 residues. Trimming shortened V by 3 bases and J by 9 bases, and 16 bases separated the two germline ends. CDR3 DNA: TGTGCCAGCAGCTGGGGGATCCAAGGGGGTGAGCAGTTCTTC. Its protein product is CASSWGIQGGEQFF.

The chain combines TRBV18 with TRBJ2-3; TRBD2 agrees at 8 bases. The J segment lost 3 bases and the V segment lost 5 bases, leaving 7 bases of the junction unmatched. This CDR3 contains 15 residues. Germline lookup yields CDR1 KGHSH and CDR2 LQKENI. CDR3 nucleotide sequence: TGTGCCAGCTCATCAAGTAGCGGGGCGACAGATACGCAGTATTTT. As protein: CASSSSSGATDTQYF.

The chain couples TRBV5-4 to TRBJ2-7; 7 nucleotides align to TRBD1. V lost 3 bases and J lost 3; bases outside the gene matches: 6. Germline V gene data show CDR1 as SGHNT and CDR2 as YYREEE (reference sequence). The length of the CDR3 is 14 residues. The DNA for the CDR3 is TGTGCCAGCAGCTCCCGGGACAGACTCTACGAGCAGTACTTC. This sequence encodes CASSSRDRLYEQYF.

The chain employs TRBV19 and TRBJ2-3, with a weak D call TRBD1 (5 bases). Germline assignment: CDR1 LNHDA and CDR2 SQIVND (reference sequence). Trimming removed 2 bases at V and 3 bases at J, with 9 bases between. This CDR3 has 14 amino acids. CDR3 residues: CASSIKGFTDTQYF. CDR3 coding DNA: TGTGCCAGTAGTATAAAGGGGTTTACAGATACGCAGTATTTT.

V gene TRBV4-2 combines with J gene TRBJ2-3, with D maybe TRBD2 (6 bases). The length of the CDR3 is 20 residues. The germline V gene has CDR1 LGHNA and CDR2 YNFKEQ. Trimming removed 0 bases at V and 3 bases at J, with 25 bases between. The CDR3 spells CASSQDRGSFSFTGTDTQYF. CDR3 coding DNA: TGTGCCAGCAGCCAAGATCGGGGGTCATTCAGCTTTACCGGGACAGATACGCAGTATTTT.

CDR3 in DNA: TGTGCCAGCACCCCCGGGGCTGTTAGCTCTGGAAACACCATATATTTT. Translating it yields CASTPGAVSSGNTIYF. This rearrangement joins TRBV7-9 to TRBJ1-3, with a tentative D call TRBD1 (5 bases). CDR1 and CDR2 from the germline V gene are SEHNR and FQNEAQ (reference sequence). The CDR3 has 16 amino acids. The V and J ends lost 7 bases and 0 bases respectively, with 16 bases between them.

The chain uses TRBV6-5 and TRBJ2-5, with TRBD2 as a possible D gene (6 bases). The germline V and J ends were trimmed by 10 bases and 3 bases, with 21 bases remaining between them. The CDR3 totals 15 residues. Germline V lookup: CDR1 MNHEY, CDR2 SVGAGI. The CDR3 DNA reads TGTGCCACCCTACGGGGACGAGGAGGGGAAGAGACCCAGTACTTC. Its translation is CATLRGRGGEETQYF.

The CDR3 DNA is TGCGCCAGCAGCCAGCTGCCAGGGGAAAACTATGGCTACACCTTC. Translated, it gives CASSQLPGENYGYTF. The chain combines TRBV4-1 with TRBJ1-2, with a tentative D call TRBD1 (6 bases). Trimming shortened V by 3 bases and J by 2 bases, and 13 bases separated the two germline ends. The CDR3 sequence is 15 residues long. The germline V gene encodes CDR1 MGHRA and CDR2 YSYEKL.

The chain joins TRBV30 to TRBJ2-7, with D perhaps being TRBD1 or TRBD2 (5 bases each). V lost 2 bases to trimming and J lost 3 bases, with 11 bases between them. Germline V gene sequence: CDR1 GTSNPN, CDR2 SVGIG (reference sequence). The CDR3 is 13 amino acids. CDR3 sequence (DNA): TGTGCCTGGAGTCGGGGACCCCACTACGAGCAGTACTTC. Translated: CAWSRGPHYEQYF.

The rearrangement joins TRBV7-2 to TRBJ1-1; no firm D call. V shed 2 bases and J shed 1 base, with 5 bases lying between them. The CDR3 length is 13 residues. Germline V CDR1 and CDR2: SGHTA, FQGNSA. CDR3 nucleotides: TGTGCCAGCAGCTTACTGGAGAACACTGAAGCTTTCTTT. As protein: CASSLLENTEAFF.

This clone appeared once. The CDR3 DNA sequence: TGTGCCAGCAGTGAGATAGGAGGGACTCTCTATGGCTACACCTTC. The encoded protein is CASSEIGGTLYGYTF. The chain employs TRBV6-1 and TRBJ1-2, with D possibly TRBD1 on 5 matching bases. In germline, CDR1 is MNHNS, CDR2 SASEGT. V dropped 3 bases and J dropped 4 bases, with 15 bases sitting between them. CDR3 size: 15 residues.

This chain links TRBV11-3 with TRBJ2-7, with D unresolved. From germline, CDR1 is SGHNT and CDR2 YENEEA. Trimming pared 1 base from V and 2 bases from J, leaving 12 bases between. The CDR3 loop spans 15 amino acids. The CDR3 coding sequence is TGTGCCAGCAGCTTAGGGACCCACGCGCCCTACGAGCAGTACTTC. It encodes CASSLGTHAPYEQYF.

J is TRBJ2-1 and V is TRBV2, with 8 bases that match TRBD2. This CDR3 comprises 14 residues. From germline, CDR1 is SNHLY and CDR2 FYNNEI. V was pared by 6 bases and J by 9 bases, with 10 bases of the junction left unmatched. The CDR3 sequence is CASSLGTSRGEQFF. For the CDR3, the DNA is TGTGCCAGCAGCCTAGGGACTAGTCGAGGTGAGCAGTTCTTC.

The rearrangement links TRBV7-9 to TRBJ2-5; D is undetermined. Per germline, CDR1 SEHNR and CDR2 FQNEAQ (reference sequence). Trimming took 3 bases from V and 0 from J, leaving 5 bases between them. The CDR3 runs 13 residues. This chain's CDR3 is CASSFMHQETQYF. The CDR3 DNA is TGTGCCAGCAGCTTTATGCACCAAGAGACCCAGTACTTC.

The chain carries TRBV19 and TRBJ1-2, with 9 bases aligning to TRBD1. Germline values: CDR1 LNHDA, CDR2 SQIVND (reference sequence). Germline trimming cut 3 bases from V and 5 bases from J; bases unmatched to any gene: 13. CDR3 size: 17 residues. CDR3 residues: CASSIGGTGPGLYGYTF. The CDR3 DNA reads TGTGCCAGTAGTATTGGGGGGACAGGGCCCGGCCTTTATGGCTACACCTTC.

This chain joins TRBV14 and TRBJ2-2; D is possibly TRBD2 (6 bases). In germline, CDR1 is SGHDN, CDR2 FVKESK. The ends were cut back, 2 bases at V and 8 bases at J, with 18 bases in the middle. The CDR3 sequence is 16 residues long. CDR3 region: CASSQSLSWEEGELFF. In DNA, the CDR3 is TGTGCCAGCAGCCAAAGCCTCTCGTGGGAGGAGGGGGAGCTGTTTTTT. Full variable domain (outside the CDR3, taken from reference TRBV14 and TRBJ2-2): EAGVTQFPSHSVIEKGQTVTLRCDPISGHDNLYWYRRVMGKEIKFLLHFVKESKQDESGMPNNRFLAERTGGTYSTLKVQPAELEDSGVYFCASSQSLSWEEGELFFGEGSRLTVL.

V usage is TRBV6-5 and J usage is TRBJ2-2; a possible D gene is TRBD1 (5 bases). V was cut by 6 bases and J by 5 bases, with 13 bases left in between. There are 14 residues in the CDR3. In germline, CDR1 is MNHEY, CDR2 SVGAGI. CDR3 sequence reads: CASSRTRGTGELFF. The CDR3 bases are TGTGCCAGCAGCCGAACAAGGGGTACCGGGGAGCTGTTTTTT.

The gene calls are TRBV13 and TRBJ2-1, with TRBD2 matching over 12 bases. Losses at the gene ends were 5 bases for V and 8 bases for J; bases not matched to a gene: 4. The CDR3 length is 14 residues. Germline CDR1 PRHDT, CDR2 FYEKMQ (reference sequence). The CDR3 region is CASSLLAGGHEQFF. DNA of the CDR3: TGTGCCAGCAGCCTACTAGCGGGGGGACATGAGCAGTTCTTC.

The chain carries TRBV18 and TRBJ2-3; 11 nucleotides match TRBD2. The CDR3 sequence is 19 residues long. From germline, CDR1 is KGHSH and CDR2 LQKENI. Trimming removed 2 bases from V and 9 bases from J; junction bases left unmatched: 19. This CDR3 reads CASSPGVLTSGADTVTQYF. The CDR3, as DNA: TGTGCCAGCTCACCAGGGGTGTTGACTAGCGGGGCTGACACGGTGACGCAGTATTTT.

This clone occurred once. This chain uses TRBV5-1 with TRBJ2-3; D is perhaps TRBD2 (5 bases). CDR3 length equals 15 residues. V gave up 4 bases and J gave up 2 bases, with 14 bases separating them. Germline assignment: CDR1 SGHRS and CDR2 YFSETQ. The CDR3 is CASSPGLALTDTQYF. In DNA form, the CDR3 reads TGCGCCAGCAGCCCTGGACTGGCCCTCACAGATACGCAGTATTTT.

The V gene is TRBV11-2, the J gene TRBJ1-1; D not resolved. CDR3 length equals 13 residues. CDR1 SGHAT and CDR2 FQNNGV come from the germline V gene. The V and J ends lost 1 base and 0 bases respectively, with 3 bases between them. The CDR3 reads CASSLGMNTEAFF. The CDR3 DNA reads TGTGCCAGCAGCTTAGGGATGAACACTGAAGCTTTCTTT.

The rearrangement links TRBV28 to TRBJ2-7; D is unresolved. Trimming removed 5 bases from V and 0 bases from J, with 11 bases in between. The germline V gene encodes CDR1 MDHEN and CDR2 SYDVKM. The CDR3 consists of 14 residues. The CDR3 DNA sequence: TGTGCCAGCAGTGGGGTACCCAGCTCCTACGAGCAGTACTTC. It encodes CASSGVPSSYEQYF.

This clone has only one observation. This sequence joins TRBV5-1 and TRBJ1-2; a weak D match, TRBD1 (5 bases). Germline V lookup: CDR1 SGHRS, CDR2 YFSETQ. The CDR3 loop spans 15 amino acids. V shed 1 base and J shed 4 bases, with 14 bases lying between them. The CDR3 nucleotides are TGCGCCAGCAGCTTGAAAGGAACAGGTGTCTATGGCTACACCTTC. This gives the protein CASSLKGTGVYGYTF.

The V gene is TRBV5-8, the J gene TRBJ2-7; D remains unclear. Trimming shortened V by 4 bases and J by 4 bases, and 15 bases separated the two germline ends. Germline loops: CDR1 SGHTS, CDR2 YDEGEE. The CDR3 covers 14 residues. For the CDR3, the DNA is TGTGCCAGCAGCCCAAGGACGGTGTATTACGAGCAGTACTTC. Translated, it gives CASSPRTVYYEQYF.

CDR3 sequence reads: CASSFGPTTIYF. CDR3 in DNA: TGTGCCAGCAGCTTTGGCCCCACCACCATATATTTT. V and J are TRBV7-9 and TRBJ1-3, with D unresolved. CDR1 is SEHNR and CDR2 is FQNEAQ in the germline V gene (reference sequence). V was trimmed by 3 bases and J by 9 bases, leaving 9 bases between them. The CDR3 spans 12 residues. Full variable domain (remainder filled in from reference TRBV7-9 and TRBJ1-3): DTGVSQNPRHKITKRGQNVTFRCDPISEHNRLYWYRQTLGQGPEFLTYFQNEAQLEKSRLLSDRFSAERPKGSFSTLEIQRTEQGDSAMYLCASSFGPTTIYFGEGSWLTVV.